This section outlines one TCR beta chain sequence together with its context. This clonotype has only a few counts. Its antigen is currently not known. Per-base qualities were not stored, and no clone one base away is much larger. The data belong to a study of Graves' ophthalmopathy and Graves' hyperthyroidism (dated by TCRdb to the late 2010s). About the study as a whole: Peripheral blood samples were taken at the time of initial diagnosis, before any treatment was given. To tell Graves' ophthalmopathy apart from Graves' hyperthyroidism, and to predict which patients would progress to ophthalmopathy, the study relied on TCR beta repertoire signatures. In total, under 150 blood samples were TCR-sequenced: approximately 42 ophthalmopathy, some 75 hyperthyroidism and some 17 hyperthyroidism-to-ophthalmopathy patients. To explore V-J signatures distinguishing ophthalmopathy from hyperthyroidism, a discovery set of around 97 patients (43 ophthalmopathy, 55 to 60 stable hyperthyroidism) was enrolled. The independent validation cohort included 18 to 20 hyperthyroidism patients plus 17 patients who later progressed from hyperthyroidism to ophthalmopathy. In over five hyperthyroidism patients, the T-cell repertoires found in thyroid tissue were compared with those found in blood. After sampling, hyperthyroidism patients received methimazole starting at 30 mg daily, and ophthalmopathy patients received high-dose intravenous methylprednisolone. The approximately 90 discovery patients were randomly split 7:3 into training and test sets.

Looking up the germline V gene yields CDR1 MGHRA and CDR2 YSYEKL. The cysteine opens and the phenylalanine closes a CDR3 of 17 amino acids. The retained sequence is limited to the CDR3, 51 bases, with the frame set at the first base. V is shortened by 0 bases, J by 2 bases, and the region joining them spans 13 bases. A patient counted as having stable hyperthyroidism if there was no progression to ophthalmopathy within 18 months of follow-up. Hyperthyroidism patients were newly diagnosed, with disease duration under 2 months, and aged 18 to 65 years. Patients with other autoimmune diseases, uncontrolled infections, pregnancy or lactation were excluded from the study. Diagnosis relied on clinical symptoms, serum thyroxine, TRAb, thyroid ultrasound and orbital computed tomography. PBMCs were isolated from about 9 ml of fresh peripheral blood by Ficoll-Paque density gradient centrifugation. Total RNA was extracted using Trizol reagent, and RNA quality was checked on an Agilent 2100 Bioanalyzer.

For repertoire sequencing, TCR beta CDR3 regions were amplified from RNA transcripts. The first round of RT-PCR was done with HTBI primers and the Qiagen OneStep RT-PCR kit, and was followed by a second round of multiplex PCR, then size selection and purification. Libraries were sequenced on an Illumina HiSeq2000 using paired-end 100 bp reads. The study's own analysis went as follows. SOAPnuke was used to process the reads, removing any read that contained adapters or uncalled bases, had a mean Phred below 15, or lacked an exact match to the constant primer or identifier. COPE v1.2.5 was used to merge the high-quality paired reads. Each unique nucleotide sequence was defined as a clonotype, and clonotypes were aligned to IMGT TRB V, D and J references with MiTCR v1.1. The analysis was limited to V-J combinations with a frequency above 0.0001, which together covered approximately 99% of repertoires. A TCR clonal expansion and chaos score per V-J combination was defined as the ratio of F50 clonal expansion to chaos observed in the TCRdist matrix. Welch's t-statistics and random forest were used to reduce features to about a dozen V-J combinations, which were fed into a naive Bayes classifier. The Morisita-Horn index was used to measure how similar the thyroid and blood repertoires were. TCRdb passed the public sequencing reads through fastp at Q25 and MiXCR, retaining productive beta sequences. Identical CDR3 protein sequences are pooled into one entry, listed with their most common genes and DNA. In this record, the V and J calls reflect TCRdb's handling and not the investigators' own analysis. The sample data list about 620,000 distinct CDR3 sequences, and over 20% of these were observed just once. The ten biggest clones cover more than 5.5% of the sample.

The paper as a whole reports these results and caveats: In validation, the model predicted ophthalmopathy progression with less than 71% sensitivity and 72% to 80% specificity; around twelve predicted patients were CT-confirmed with GO in a median of about 6.1 months. No statistical method was used to set the sample size in advance, and the investigators knew which group each participant was assigned to. Among expanded thyroid clonotypes with frequency above 0.001, most also showed up in blood, which suggests that blood repertoires may reflect the thyroid immune response. In cross-validation, the 13-signature model distinguished ophthalmopathy from stable hyperthyroidism with approximately 90% sensitivity and approximately 81% specificity, and in the test set the corresponding values were approximately 80% and 68%.

This sequence was found in a woman aged 18-29 years with stable Graves' hyperthyroidism. Some clones in this sample may be carry-over from other donors' samples. Donor details come from another sample of the same person, matched by shared clones. The sample comprised peripheral blood. Rearrangement joined TRBV4-1 to TRBJ2-2; no D gene can be assigned with confidence. The nucleotides are TGCGCCAGCAGCCAAGACCTATGGCAGGTTAACACCGGGGAGCTGTTTTTT. This encodes CASSQDLWQVNTGELFF.